Listed below are T cell receptor beta chains from one sample, sequenced in a study of breast tumors, draining lymph nodes, adjacent tissues. TCRdb used MiXCR to reprocess the multiplex PCR reads, holding one entry per CDR3 protein. In the table there are 150,000 to 200,000 distinct CDR3 sequences, approximately 30% of which are singletons. Material for sequencing was axillary lymph node tissue. The receptors come from a female donor with breast cancer. Some clones in this sample may be carry-over from other donors' samples. CDR3s include the opening cysteine and the closing phenylalanine or tryptophan. The order of the fields is CDR3 DNA, CDR3 protein, J gene, clone size, V gene, D gene. A D gene is named only where the DNA matches it firmly. Where a row states a size, it is once, few, many or the class of an expanded clone; other rows omit it.

CDR3 DNA: TGTGCCAGCAGCTTACGGCCGATCGTAGCGGGGGACACAGATACGCAGTATTTT; CDR3 protein: CASSLRPIVAGDTDTQYF; J gene: TRBJ2-3; clone size: many; V gene: TRBV11-2; D gene: TRBD2
CDR3 DNA: TGTGCCAGCAGCTTGGGGGGGACAGGTATCTATGGCTACACCTTC; CDR3 protein: CASSLGGTGIYGYTF; J gene: TRBJ1-2; clone size: many; V gene: TRBV5-4; D gene: TRBD1
CDR3 DNA: TGTGCCAGCAGTGAATATGAGAAGCGGGGGACAGATACGCAGTATTTT; CDR3 protein: CASSEYEKRGTDTQYF; J gene: TRBJ2-3; clone size: .; V gene: TRBV25-1; D gene: TRBD2
CDR3 DNA: TGTGCCAGCAGCCTAAGACCTGACAGGAACACTGAAGCTTTCTTT; CDR3 protein: CASSLRPDRNTEAFF; J gene: TRBJ1-1; clone size: .; V gene: TRBV9; D gene: .
CDR3 DNA: TGTGCCAGCAGTGAGCTTTTTTATAATAGGGCCCAATTCTTC; CDR3 protein: CASSELFYNRAQFF; J gene: TRBJ2-7; clone size: once; V gene: TRBV6-1; D gene: .
CDR3 DNA: TGTGCCAGCTCACCATCGACAGTGCATCCAAACTATGGCTACACCTTC; CDR3 protein: CASSPSTVHPNYGYTF; J gene: TRBJ1-2; clone size: many; V gene: TRBV18; D gene: .
CDR3 DNA: TGTGCCAGCAATTCAACGTACGGCTCCTATAATTCACCCCTCCACTTT; CDR3 protein: CASNSTYGSYNSPLHF; J gene: TRBJ1-6; clone size: many; V gene: TRBV4-2; D gene: .
CDR3 DNA: TGCGCCAGCAGCCAAACAGTTCGACCGACAGGGCTCAATTCACCCCTCCACTTT; CDR3 protein: CASSQTVRPTGLNSPLHF; J gene: TRBJ1-6; clone size: many; V gene: TRBV4-1; D gene: TRBD1
CDR3 DNA: TGTGCCAGCAGTGACCCCGGGGGCACCGGGGAGCAGGGCCCAATCATATATGGCTACACCTTC; CDR3 protein: CASSDPGGTGEQGPIIYGYTF; J gene: TRBJ1-2; clone size: .; V gene: TRBV6-4; D gene: .
CDR3 DNA: TGTGCCAGCAGCTTGGTAGCGGGACTCACAGATACGCAGTATTTT; CDR3 protein: CASSLVAGLTDTQYF; J gene: TRBJ2-3; clone size: many; V gene: TRBV5-4; D gene: TRBD2